This T cell receptor beta chain stems from a study of blood T cell repertoires in COVID-19. Original data processing: Quantification of nucleated cells was approximated via reference gene primer amplification. Profiling relied on immunoSEQ multiplex PCR, and the TCRdb table lists in-frame clones only, not all of them. Clone size and the V and J calls come from that table; the DNA yielded D and trimming. Seen here are 180,000 or so clones, about 82% observed once, and the top ten hold 5.6%. Germline values: CDR1 SGHTA, CDR2 FQGNSA. V lost 1 base and J 4 bases, leaving 11 bases between the germline ends. The CDR3 sequence is 15 residues long. Clinical history reported by participants formed the basis on which cohorts were assigned.

The sequenced sample was PBMCs or T cells enriched from blood (not recorded which). This sequence was found in a man aged 35-49 years with acute COVID-19. The chain couples TRBV7-2 to TRBJ1-5; possibly TRBD1 for D (6 bases). The DNA of the CDR3 is TGTGCCAGCAGCTTAGATGGGACATCTAATCAGCCCCAGCATTTT. Translated: CASSLDGTSNQPQHF.